One T cell receptor beta chain is described in this entry. With random hexamers, reverse transcription was performed on about 0.5 to 1 ug of RNA. Amplification of TCR beta CDR3 was carried out by immunoSEQ multiplex PCR, which covered 54 Vbeta and 13 Jbeta segments. Using its own MiXCR run on the immunoSEQ multiplex PCR reads, TCRdb lists one record per CDR3 protein. This repertoire shows about 120,000 distinct CDR3 sequences, about nine tenths found once; its top ten account for more than 0.13%. The data belong to a study of CD8 T cells in Susac syndrome. Germline CDR1 is MNHNS and CDR2 is SASEGT. The V gene lost 1 base and the J gene lost 6 bases, with 13 bases spanning the gap. The CDR3 extends over 14 amino acids. TCR beta sequences were obtained from blood CD8+ and CD4+ T cells.

This chain uses TRBV6-1 with TRBJ2-7; a possible D gene is TRBD1 (5 bases). The specimen sequenced was CD4+ T cells from PBMCs. The source is a human donor in good health. CDR3 loop: CASSEGSTQGEQYF. The CDR3 coding sequence is TGTGCCAGCAGTGAAGGGTCCACCCAGGGCGAGCAGTACTTC.